The table lists the clone carrying this T cell receptor beta chain with a few counts. The sample is drawn from a study of blood T cell repertoires in COVID-19. V dropped 4 bases and J dropped 8; count of bases not matched to a gene: 1. CDR1 is MNHEY and CDR2 is SMNVEV in the germline V gene (reference sequence). This CDR3 has 11 residues. Using immunoSEQ multiplex PCR, the repertoire was profiled, and TCRdb retains in-frame clones only, with some absent. The data contain 80,000 or so clones, roughly 78% of them singletons. The TCR sequence derives from a human donor in a cohort sampled during active COVID-19. Input material: peripheral blood. The chain has TRBV27 and TRBJ1-1; 7 nucleotides line up with TRBD1. DNA for the CDR3: TGTGCCAGCAGTTCAGGGGGAGAAGCTTTCTTT. This translates into CASSSGGEAFF.